The subject of this entry is one T cell receptor beta chain. These data come from a study of control samples from healthy donors and cancer patients. The CDR3 runs to 12 residues. Between the trimmed V and J ends, which lost 6 bases and 4 bases, there was a span of 12 bases. Looked up from germline, CDR1 is SQVTM and CDR2 is ANQGSEA. The data were produced by immunoSEQ multiplex PCR, yet TCRdb's version contains in-frame clones alone and is incomplete. The sample spans approximately 190,000 clones; the ten largest clones claim 2.2%. This sequence joins TRBV29-1 and TRBJ1-1; D is unclear. The TCR sequence derives from a woman in her 30s in good health. The sample comprised blood. The CDR3 DNA reads as TGCAGCGTGGTCCGGGTGGCCACTGAAGCTTTCTTT. Amino acids: CSVVRVATEAFF.